This T cell receptor (beta chain) was obtained from a study of blood T cell repertoires in COVID-19. Using immunoSEQ multiplex PCR, the repertoire was profiled, and TCRdb retains in-frame clones only, with some absent. The data contain 99,000 or so clones, approximately 83% of them singletons. Germline V gives CDR1 MNHEY, CDR2 SVGAGI. The ends lost 4 bases at V and 4 bases at J; junction bases unmatched: 6. The CDR3 loop spans 15 amino acids. This TCR came from a woman aged 80 or older with active or convalescent COVID-19. The sequenced sample was peripheral blood. The chain recombines TRBV6-5 with TRBJ2-2; 7 bases line up with TRBD2. The CDR3 DNA follows: TGTGCCAGCAGTTCCGCGGGAGTGGGCACCGGGGAGCTGTTTTTT. It specifies CASSSAGVGTGELFF.